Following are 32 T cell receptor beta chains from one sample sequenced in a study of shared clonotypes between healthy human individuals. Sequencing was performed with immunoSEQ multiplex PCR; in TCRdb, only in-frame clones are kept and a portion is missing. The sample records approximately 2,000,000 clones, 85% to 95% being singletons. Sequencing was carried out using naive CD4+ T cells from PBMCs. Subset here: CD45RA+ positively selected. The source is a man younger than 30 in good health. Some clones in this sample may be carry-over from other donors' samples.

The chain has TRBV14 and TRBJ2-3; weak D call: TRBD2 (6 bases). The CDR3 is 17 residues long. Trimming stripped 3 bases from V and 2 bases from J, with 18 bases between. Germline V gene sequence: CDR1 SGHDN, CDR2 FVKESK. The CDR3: CASSQDNMGGFTDTQYF. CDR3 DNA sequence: TGTGCCAGCAGCCAGGATAATATGGGAGGATTCACAGATACGCAGTATTTT. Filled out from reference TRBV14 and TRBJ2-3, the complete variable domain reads EAGVTQFPSHSVIEKGQTVTLRCDPISGHDNLYWYRRVMGKEIKFLLHFVKESKQDESGMPNNRFLAERTGGTYSTLKVQPAELEDSGVYFCASSQDNMGGFTDTQYFGPGTRLTVL.

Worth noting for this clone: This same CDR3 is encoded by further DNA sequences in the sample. CDR3 DNA sequence: TGTGCCAGCAGCGGGACAGGGTCCTACAATGAGCAGTTCTTC. Amino acids: CASSGTGSYNEQFF. This rearrangement joins TRBV6-5 to TRBJ2-1; 9 bases agree with TRBD1. The CDR3 is made up of 14 amino acids. The ends lost 6 bases at V and 1 base at J; junction bases unmatched: 1. CDR1 is MNHEY, CDR2 SVGAGI, per germline.

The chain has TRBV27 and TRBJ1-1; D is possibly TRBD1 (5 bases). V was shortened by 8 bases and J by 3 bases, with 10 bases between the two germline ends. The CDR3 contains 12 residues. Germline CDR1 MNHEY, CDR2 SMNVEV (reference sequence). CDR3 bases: TGTGCCAGCCAGGGAAAACACACTGAAGCTTTCTTT. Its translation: CASQGKHTEAFF.

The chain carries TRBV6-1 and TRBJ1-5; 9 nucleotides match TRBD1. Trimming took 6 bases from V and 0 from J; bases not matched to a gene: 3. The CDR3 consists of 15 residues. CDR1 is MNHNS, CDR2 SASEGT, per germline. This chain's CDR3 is CASSGTGNSNQPQHF. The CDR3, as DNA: TGTGCCAGCAGCGGGACAGGGAATAGCAATCAGCCCCAGCATTTT.

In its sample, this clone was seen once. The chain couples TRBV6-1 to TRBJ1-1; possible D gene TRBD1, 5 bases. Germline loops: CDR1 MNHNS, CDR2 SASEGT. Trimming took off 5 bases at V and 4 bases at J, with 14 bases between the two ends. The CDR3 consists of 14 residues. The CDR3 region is CASSLQGMGTEAFF. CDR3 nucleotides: TGTGCCAGCAGTCTCCAGGGAATGGGCACTGAAGCTTTCTTT.

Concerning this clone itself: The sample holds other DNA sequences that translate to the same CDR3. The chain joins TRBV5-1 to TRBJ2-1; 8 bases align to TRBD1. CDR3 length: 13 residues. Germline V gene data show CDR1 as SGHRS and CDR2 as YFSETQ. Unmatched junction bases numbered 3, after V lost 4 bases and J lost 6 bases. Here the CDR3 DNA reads TGCGCCAGCAGCAGAGGACAGGGCAATGAGCAGTTCTTC. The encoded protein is CASSRGQGNEQFF.

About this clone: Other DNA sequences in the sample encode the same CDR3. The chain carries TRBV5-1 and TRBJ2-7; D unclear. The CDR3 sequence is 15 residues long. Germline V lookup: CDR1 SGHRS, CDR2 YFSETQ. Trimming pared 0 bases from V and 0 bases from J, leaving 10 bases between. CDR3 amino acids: CASSLGGTSSYEQYF. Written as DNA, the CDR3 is TGCGCCAGCAGCTTGGGCGGTACAAGCTCCTACGAGCAGTACTTC.

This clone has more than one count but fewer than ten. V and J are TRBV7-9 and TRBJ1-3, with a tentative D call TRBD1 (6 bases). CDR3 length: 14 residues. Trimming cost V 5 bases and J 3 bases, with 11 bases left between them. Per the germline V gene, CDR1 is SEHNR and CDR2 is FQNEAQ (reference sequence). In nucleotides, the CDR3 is TGTGCCAGCAGCCCGACAGGAGTTGGAAACACCATATATTTT. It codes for CASSPTGVGNTIYF. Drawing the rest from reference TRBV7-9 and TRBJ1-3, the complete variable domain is DTGVSQNPRHKITKRGQNVTFRCDPISEHNRLYWYRQTLGQGPEFLTYFQNEAQLEKSRLLSDRFSAERPKGSFSTLEIQRTEQGDSAMYLCASSPTGVGNTIYFGEGSWLTVV.

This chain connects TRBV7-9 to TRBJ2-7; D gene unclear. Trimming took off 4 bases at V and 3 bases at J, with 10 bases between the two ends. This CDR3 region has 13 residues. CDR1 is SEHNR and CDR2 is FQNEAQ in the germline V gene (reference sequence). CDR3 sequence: CASSSGRNYEQYF. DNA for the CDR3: TGTGCCAGCAGCTCAGGACGTAACTACGAGCAGTACTTC.

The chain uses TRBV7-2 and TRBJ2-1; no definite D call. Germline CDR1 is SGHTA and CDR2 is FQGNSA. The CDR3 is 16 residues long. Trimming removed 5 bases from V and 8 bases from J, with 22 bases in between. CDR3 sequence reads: CASSLQAPLLGDEQFF. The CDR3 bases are TGTGCCAGCAGCCTTCAGGCCCCCCTTCTTGGTGATGAGCAGTTCTTC.

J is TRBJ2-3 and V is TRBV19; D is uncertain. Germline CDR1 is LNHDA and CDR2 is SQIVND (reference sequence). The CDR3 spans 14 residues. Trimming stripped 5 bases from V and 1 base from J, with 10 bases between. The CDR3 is CASSANRGTDTQYF. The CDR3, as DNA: TGTGCCAGTAGTGCAAACAGAGGCACAGATACGCAGTATTTT.

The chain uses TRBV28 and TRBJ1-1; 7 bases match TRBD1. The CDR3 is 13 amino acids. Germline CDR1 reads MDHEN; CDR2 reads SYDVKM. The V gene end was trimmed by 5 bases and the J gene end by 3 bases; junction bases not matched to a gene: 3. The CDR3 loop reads CASSNRGDTEAFF. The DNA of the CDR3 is TGTGCCAGCAGTAACAGGGGCGACACTGAAGCTTTCTTT. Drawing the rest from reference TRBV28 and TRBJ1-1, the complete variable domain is DVKVTQSSRYLVKRTGEKVFLECVQDMDHENMFWYRQDPGLGLRLIYFSYDVKMKEKGDIPEGYSVSREKKERFSLILESASTNQTSMYLCASSNRGDTEAFFGQGTRLTVV.

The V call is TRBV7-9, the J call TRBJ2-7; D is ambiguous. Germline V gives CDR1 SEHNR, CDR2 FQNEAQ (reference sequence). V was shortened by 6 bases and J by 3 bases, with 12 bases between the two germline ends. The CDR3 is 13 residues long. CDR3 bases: TGTGCCAGCAGTCATAAGGTAAACTACGAGCAGTACTTC. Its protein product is CASSHKVNYEQYF.

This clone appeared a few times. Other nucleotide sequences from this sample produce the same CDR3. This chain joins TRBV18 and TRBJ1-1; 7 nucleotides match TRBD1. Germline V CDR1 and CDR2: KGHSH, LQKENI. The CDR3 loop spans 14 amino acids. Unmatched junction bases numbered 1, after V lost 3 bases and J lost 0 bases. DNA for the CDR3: TGTGCCAGCTCACCGCAGGGGGTGAACACTGAAGCTTTCTTT. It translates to CASSPQGVNTEAFF.

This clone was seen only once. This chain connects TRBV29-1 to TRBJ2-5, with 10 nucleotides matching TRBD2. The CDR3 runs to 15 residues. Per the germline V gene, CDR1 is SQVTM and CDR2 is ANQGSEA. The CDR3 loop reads CSLFGTSVRGETQYF. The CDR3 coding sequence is TGCAGTCTTTTTGGGACTAGCGTCCGGGGGGAGACCCAGTACTTC.

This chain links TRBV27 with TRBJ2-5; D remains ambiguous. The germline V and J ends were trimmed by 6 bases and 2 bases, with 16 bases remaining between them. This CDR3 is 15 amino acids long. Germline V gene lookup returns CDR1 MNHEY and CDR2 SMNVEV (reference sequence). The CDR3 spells CASSGNLSLQETQYF. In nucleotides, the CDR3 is TGTGCCAGCAGCGGTAACCTCTCCCTTCAAGAGACCCAGTACTTC.

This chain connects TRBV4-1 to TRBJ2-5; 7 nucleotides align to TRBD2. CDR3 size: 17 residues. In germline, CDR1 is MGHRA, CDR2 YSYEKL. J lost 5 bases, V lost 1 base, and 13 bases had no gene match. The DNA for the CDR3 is TGCGCCAGCAGCCAAGTGACGGTTGCGAGCGGGATGGAGACCCAGTACTTC. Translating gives CASSQVTVASGMETQYF.

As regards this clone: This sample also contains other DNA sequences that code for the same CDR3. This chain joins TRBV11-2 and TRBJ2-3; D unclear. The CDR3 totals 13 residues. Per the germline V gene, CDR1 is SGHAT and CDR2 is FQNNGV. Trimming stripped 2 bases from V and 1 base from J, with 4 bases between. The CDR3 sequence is CASSLLRTDTQYF. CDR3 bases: TGTGCCAGCAGCTTATTGCGCACAGATACGCAGTATTTT.

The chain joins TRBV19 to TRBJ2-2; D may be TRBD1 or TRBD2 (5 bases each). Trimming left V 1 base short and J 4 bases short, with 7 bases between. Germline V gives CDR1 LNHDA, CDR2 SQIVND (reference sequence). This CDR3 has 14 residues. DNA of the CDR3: TGTGCCAGTAGTATAGCGGGACCCACCGGGGAGCTGTTTTTT. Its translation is CASSIAGPTGELFF.

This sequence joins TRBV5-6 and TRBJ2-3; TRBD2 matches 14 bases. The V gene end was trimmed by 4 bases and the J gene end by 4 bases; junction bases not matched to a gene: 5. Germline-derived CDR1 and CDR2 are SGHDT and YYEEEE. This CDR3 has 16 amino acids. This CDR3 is CASSLGLAGVADTQYF. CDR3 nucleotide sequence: TGTGCCAGCAGCCTGGGACTAGCGGGAGTGGCAGATACGCAGTATTTT.

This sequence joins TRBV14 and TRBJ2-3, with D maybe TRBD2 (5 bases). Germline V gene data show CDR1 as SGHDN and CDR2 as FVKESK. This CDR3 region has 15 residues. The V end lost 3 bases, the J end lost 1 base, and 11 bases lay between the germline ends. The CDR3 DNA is TGTGCCAGCAGCCAGCCGACTACCCGCACAGATACGCAGTATTTT. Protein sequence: CASSQPTTRTDTQYF.

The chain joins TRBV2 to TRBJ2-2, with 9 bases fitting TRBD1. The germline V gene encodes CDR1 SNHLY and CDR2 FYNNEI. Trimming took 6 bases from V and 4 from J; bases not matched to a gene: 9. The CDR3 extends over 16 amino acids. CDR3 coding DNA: TGTGCCAGCAGCACCGGGACAGGGCGATTCACCGGGGAGCTGTTTTTT. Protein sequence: CASSTGTGRFTGELFF.

CDR3 region: CASSTTQSGETQYF. Here the CDR3 DNA reads TGTGCCAGCAGTACGACTCAGAGCGGGGAGACCCAGTACTTC. The rearrangement uses TRBV25-1 and TRBJ2-5; a possible D gene is TRBD2 (6 bases). From germline, CDR1 is MGHDK and CDR2 SYGVNS. The CDR3 sequence is 14 residues long. V was cut by 5 bases and J by 5 bases, with 15 bases left in between.

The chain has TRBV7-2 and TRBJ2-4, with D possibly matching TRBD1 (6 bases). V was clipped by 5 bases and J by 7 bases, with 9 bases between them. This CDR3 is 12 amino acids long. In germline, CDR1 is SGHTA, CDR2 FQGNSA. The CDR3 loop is CASSQQGNIQYF. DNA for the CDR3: TGTGCCAGCAGCCAACAGGGTAACATTCAGTACTTC.

In DNA, the CDR3 is TGCGCCAGCAGTGAGTCGGGGACAGGGCAGTTCTTC. It is translated as CASSESGTGQFF. This rearrangement joins TRBV10-1 to TRBJ2-1; 8 bases match TRBD1. The germline V gene encodes CDR1 WNHNN and CDR2 SYGVQD (reference sequence). CDR3 length: 12 amino acids. V was pared by 0 bases and J by 12 bases, with 1 base of the junction left unmatched.

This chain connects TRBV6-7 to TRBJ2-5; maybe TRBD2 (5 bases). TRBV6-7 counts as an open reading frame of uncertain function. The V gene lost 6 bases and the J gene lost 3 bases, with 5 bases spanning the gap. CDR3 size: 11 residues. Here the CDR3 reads CASSGKETQYF. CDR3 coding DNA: TGTGCCAGCAGCGGGAAAGAGACCCAGTACTTC.

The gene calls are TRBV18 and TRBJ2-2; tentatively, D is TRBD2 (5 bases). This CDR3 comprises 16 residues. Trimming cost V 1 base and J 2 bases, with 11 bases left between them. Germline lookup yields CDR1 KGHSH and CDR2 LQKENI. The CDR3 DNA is TGTGCCAGCTCACCACGGGTGGGAGTAAACACCGGGGAGCTGTTTTTT. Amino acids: CASSPRVGVNTGELFF.

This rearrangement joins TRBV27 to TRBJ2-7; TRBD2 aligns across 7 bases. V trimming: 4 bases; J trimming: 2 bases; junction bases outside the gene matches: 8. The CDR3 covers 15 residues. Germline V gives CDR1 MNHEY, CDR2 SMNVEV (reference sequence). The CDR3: CASSSASGRAYEQYF. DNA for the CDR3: TGTGCCAGCAGTTCAGCTAGCGGAAGGGCCTACGAGCAGTACTTC.

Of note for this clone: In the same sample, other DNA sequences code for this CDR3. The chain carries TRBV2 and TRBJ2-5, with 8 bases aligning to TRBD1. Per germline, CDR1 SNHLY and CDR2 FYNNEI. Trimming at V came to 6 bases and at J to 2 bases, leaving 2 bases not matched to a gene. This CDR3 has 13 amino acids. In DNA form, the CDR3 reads TGTGCCAGCAGCGGACAGGGACAAGAGACCCAGTACTTC. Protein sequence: CASSGQGQETQYF.

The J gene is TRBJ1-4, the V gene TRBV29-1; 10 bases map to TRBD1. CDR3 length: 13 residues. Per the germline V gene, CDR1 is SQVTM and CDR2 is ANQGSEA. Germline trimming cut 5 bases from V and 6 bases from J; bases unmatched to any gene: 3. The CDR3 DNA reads TGCAGCGTTACCGGGACAGGGGATGAAAAACTGTTTTTT. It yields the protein CSVTGTGDEKLFF.

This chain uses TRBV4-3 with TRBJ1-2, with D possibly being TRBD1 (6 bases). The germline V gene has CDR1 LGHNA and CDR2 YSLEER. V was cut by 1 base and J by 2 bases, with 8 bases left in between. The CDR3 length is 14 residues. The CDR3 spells CASSQVGQNYGYTF. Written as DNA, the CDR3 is TGCGCCAGCAGCCAAGTTGGACAGAACTATGGCTACACCTTC.

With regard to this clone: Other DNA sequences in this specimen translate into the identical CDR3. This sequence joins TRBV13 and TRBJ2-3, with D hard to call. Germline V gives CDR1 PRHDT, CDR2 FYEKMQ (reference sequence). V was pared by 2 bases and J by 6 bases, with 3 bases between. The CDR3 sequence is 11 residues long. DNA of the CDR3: TGTGCCAGCAGCTTACGGGATACGCAGTATTTT. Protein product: CASSLRDTQYF.